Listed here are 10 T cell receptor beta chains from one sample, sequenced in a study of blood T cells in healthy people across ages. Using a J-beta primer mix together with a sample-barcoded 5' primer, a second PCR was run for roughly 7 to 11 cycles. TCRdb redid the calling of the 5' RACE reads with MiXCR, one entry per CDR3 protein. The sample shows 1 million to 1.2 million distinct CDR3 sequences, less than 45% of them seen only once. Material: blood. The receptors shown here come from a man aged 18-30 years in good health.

This CDR3 is CSAPPAGNEQFF. The DNA of the CDR3 is TGCAGTGCCCCGCCAGCGGGGAATGAGCAGTTCTTC. The genes are TRBV20-1 and TRBJ2-1; 7 nucleotides align to TRBD2. J was trimmed by 7 bases and V by 6 bases; bases with no gene match: 6. The V gene's germline CDR1 is DFQATT and CDR2 SNEGSKA (reference sequence). The CDR3 is 12 residues long.

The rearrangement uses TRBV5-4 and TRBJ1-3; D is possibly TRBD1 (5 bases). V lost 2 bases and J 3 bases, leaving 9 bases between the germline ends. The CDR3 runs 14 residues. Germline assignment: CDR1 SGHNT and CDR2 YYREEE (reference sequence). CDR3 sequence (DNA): TGTGCCAGCAGCTTCAGGGCGCTTGGAAACACCATATATTTT. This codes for CASSFRALGNTIYF.

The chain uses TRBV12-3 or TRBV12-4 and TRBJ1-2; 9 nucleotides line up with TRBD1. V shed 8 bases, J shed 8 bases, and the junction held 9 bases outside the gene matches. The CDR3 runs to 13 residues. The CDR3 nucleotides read TGTGCCAGCGGTGCTGGGACAGGGAAAGGCTACACCTTC. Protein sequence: CASGAGTGKGYTF.

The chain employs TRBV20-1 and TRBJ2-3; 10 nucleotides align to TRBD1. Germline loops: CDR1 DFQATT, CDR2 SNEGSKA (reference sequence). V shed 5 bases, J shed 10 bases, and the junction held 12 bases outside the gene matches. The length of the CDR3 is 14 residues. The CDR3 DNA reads TGCAGTGCTGGGACAGGGGCGTCACGGGGGGCGCAGTATTTT. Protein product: CSAGTGASRGAQYF.

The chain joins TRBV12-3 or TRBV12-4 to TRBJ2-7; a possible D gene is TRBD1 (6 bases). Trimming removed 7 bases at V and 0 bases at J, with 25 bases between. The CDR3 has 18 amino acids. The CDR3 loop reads CASTRTVFLTSSSYEQYF. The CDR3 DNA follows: TGTGCCAGCACCCGGACAGTTTTTCTAACCAGCAGCTCCTACGAGCAGTACTTC.

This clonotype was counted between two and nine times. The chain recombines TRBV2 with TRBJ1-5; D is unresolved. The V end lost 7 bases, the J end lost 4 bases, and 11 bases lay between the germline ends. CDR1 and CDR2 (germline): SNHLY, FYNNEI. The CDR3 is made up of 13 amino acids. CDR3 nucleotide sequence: TGTGCCAGCAAAAGAGCGGAGAATCAGCCCCAGCATTTT. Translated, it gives CASKRAENQPQHF.

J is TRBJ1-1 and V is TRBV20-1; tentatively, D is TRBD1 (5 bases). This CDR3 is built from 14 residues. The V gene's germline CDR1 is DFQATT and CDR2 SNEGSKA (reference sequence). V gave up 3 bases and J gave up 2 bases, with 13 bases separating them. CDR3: CSASRETENTEAFF. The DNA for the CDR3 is TGCAGTGCTAGCCGGGAGACAGAAAACACTGAAGCTTTCTTT.

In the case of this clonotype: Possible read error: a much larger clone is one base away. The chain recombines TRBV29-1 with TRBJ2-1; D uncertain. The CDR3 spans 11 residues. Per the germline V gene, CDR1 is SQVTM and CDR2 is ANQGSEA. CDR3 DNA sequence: TGCGGCGTTGATGAAGCCGGAGAGCAGTTCTTC. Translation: CGVDEAGEQFF.

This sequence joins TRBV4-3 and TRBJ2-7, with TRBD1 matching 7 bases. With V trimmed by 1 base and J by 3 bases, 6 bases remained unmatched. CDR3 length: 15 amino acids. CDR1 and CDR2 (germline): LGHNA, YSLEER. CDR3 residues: CASSQGVGGFYEQYF. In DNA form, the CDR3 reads TGCGCCAGCAGCCAAGGTGTAGGGGGCTTCTACGAGCAGTACTTC.

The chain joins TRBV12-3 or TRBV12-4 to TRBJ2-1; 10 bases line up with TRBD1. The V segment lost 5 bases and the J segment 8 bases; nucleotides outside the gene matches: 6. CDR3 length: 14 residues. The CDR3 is CASSQPGQGYEQFF. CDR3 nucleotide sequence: TGTGCCAGCAGTCAACCGGGACAGGGGTATGAGCAGTTCTTC.